The 32 T cell receptor beta chains presented below share a single source sample, sequenced in a study of blood T cell repertoires in COVID-19. Assay: immunoSEQ multiplex PCR; the TCRdb copy retains only in-frame clones and omits some. The profile shows approximately 73,000 clones, approximately 86% of them singletons. Sequencing used peripheral blood. The receptors originated from a woman aged 60-75 years with acute or convalescent COVID-19.

This chain uses TRBV7-6 with TRBJ2-7; a possible D gene is TRBD1 (5 bases). The CDR3 consists of 14 residues. CDR1 is SGHVS and CDR2 is FNYEAQ in the germline V gene. Trimming took off 0 bases at V and 5 bases at J, with 11 bases between the two ends. Here the CDR3 DNA reads TGTGCCAGCAGCTTAGCCTTCAGGGCGCACGAGCAGTACTTC. Translated: CASSLAFRAHEQYF.

The rearrangement links TRBV7-9 to TRBJ1-1, with 8 bases fitting TRBD1. CDR3 size: 14 residues. The V segment lost 2 bases and the J segment 5 bases; nucleotides outside the gene matches: 4. The germline CDR1 and CDR2 sequences are SEHNR and FQNEAQ (reference sequence). DNA of the CDR3: TGTGCCAGCAGCTTAAACAGGGGGGATACTGAAGCTTTCTTT. The encoded protein is CASSLNRGDTEAFF.

The CDR3 DNA reads TGTGCCAGCAGCCCAGGACAGGGATCAGATACGCAGTATTTT. Protein sequence: CASSPGQGSDTQYF. J is TRBJ2-3 and V is TRBV7-3, with TRBD1 matching over 8 bases. The CDR3 sequence is 14 residues long. Losses at the gene ends were 5 bases for V and 4 bases for J; bases not matched to a gene: 5. The V gene's germline CDR1 is SGHTA and CDR2 FQGTGA.

The V call is TRBV5-6, the J call TRBJ2-1, with TRBD2 identical over 12 bases. The CDR3 runs to 16 residues. The germline V gene encodes CDR1 SGHDT and CDR2 YYEEEE. The V and J ends lost 4 bases and 0 bases, in that order; junction bases with no gene match: 2. CDR3 DNA sequence: TGTGCCAGCAGCCTGACTAGCGGGAGCTCCTACAATGAGCAGTTCTTC. Translated: CASSLTSGSSYNEQFF. The full variable domain, in which reference TRBV5-6 and TRBJ2-1 provide the parts outside the CDR3, is DAGVTQSPTHLIKTRGQQVTLRCSPKSGHDTVSWYQQALGQGPQFIFQYYEEEERQRGNFPDRFSGHQFPNYSSELNVNALLLGDSALYLCASSLTSGSSYNEQFFGPGTRLTVL.

The CDR3 DNA follows: TGTGCCAGCAGCCAGGACCAGGACAGCCACTCTGGAAACACCATATATTTT. This sequence encodes CASSQDQDSHSGNTIYF. J is TRBJ1-3 and V is TRBV4-2; tentative D call: TRBD1 (6 bases). V gave up 3 bases and J gave up 0 bases, with 15 bases separating them. Germline CDR1 LGHNA, CDR2 YNFKEQ. The CDR3 sequence is 17 residues long.

This chain links TRBV2 with TRBJ2-2, with 7 bases aligning to TRBD1. The junction had 4 bases not matched to a gene; V was cut back by 8 bases and J by 4 bases. The germline V gene encodes CDR1 SNHLY and CDR2 FYNNEI. There are 13 residues in the CDR3. The CDR3 coding sequence is TGTGCCAGCGGACAGGTACTCACCGGGGAGCTGTTTTTT. Its protein is CASGQVLTGELFF.

This clone was detected only a few times. The chain uses TRBV2 and TRBJ2-2; D is uncertain. V lost 7 bases and J lost 0, with 12 bases in between. This CDR3 spans 15 amino acids. Per germline, CDR1 SNHLY and CDR2 FYNNEI. In nucleotides, the CDR3 is TGTGCCAGCAAATTGTTGCACACGAACACCGGGGAGCTGTTTTTT. Protein product: CASKLLHTNTGELFF.

The J gene is TRBJ2-7, the V gene TRBV7-6; 7 positions agree with TRBD1. Germline assignment: CDR1 SGHVS and CDR2 FNYEAQ. The CDR3 length is 18 residues. Trimming took 5 bases from V and 4 from J; bases not matched to a gene: 20. The CDR3 DNA reads as TGTGCCAGCAGCGCTAGTCAACCCACCCGGGACAGAAAATACGAGCAGTACTTC. It yields the protein CASSASQPTRDRKYEQYF.

This chain links TRBV7-9 with TRBJ2-1; TRBD2 agrees at 12 bases. The V gene end was trimmed by 7 bases and the J gene end by 7 bases; junction bases not matched to a gene: 8. Germline values: CDR1 SEHNR, CDR2 FQNEAQ (reference sequence). The CDR3 runs to 15 residues. For the CDR3, the DNA is TGTGCCAGCACTTTCCTAGCGGGGGGGATTAATGAGCAGTTCTTC. Protein product: CASTFLAGGINEQFF. Looking up the rest from reference TRBV7-9 and TRBJ2-1 gives the full variable domain: DTGVSQNPRHKITKRGQNVTFRCDPISEHNRLYWYRQTLGQGPEFLTYFQNEAQLEKSRLLSDRFSAERPKGSFSTLEIQRTEQGDSAMYLCASTFLAGGINEQFFGPGTRLTVL.

J is TRBJ2-3 and V is TRBV28; 11 bases are a match to TRBD2. Trimming at V came to 7 bases and at J to 3 bases, leaving 15 bases not matched to a gene. Germline V CDR1 and CDR2: MDHEN, SYDVKM. The CDR3 runs to 18 residues. The CDR3 region has the DNA TGTGCCAGCACTAGGAGACTAGCGGGATATGGTGGGACAGATACGCAGTATTTT. Translated, it gives CASTRRLAGYGGTDTQYF.

V usage is TRBV19 and J usage is TRBJ2-3, with TRBD2 matching over 11 bases. The CDR3 contains 18 residues. Per the germline V gene, CDR1 is LNHDA and CDR2 is SQIVND (reference sequence). The ends lost 2 bases at V and 1 base at J; junction bases unmatched: 8. CDR3 nucleotides: TGTGCCAGTAGTATACTTAGCGGGGGGGACGCCCGCACAGATACGCAGTATTTT. It encodes CASSILSGGDARTDTQYF. Filled out from reference TRBV19 and TRBJ2-3, the complete variable domain reads DGGITQSPKYLFRKEGQNVTLSCEQNLNHDAMYWYRQDPGQGLRLIYYSQIVNDFQKGDIAEGYSVSREKKESFPLTVTSAQKNPTAFYLCASSILSGGDARTDTQYFGPGTRLTVL.

The chain combines TRBV19 with TRBJ2-1; no clear D. The V gene lost 3 bases and the J gene lost 6 bases, with 15 bases spanning the gap. The CDR3 is 15 amino acids. The germline CDR1 and CDR2 sequences are LNHDA and SQIVND (reference sequence). The CDR3 loop is CASSIVQVPLNEQFF. CDR3 sequence (DNA): TGTGCCAGTAGTATCGTGCAGGTACCCCTCAATGAGCAGTTCTTC.

The V call is TRBV5-1, the J call TRBJ2-5; perhaps TRBD2 as D (6 bases). The CDR3 extends over 14 amino acids. V was shortened by 0 bases and J by 2 bases, with 8 bases between the two germline ends. Germline V gene data show CDR1 as SGHRS and CDR2 as YFSETQ. In DNA form, the CDR3 reads TGCGCCAGCAGCTTGGGGGAGGCACAAGAGACCCAGTACTTC. Its translation: CASSLGEAQETQYF. Filled out from reference TRBV5-1 and TRBJ2-5, the complete variable domain reads KAGVTQTPRYLIKTRGQQVTLSCSPISGHRSVSWYQQTPGQGLQFLFEYFSETQRNKGNFPGRFSGRQFSNSRSEMNVSTLELGDSALYLCASSLGEAQETQYFGPGTRLLVL.

The CDR3 DNA sequence: TGTGCCAGCCTGACACGGAATCCCTACGAGCAGTACTTC. Translated, it gives CASLTRNPYEQYF. The chain has TRBV28 and TRBJ2-7, with D hard to call. Trimming pared 8 bases from V and 2 bases from J, leaving 13 bases between. This CDR3 is built from 13 residues. Germline CDR1 is MDHEN and CDR2 is SYDVKM. Full variable domain (rest looked up from reference TRBV28 and TRBJ2-7): DVKVTQSSRYLVKRTGEKVFLECVQDMDHENMFWYRQDPGLGLRLIYFSYDVKMKEKGDIPEGYSVSREKKERFSLILESASTNQTSMYLCASLTRNPYEQYFGPGTRLTVT.

The chain couples TRBV30 to TRBJ1-2, with TRBD1 matching over 10 bases. In germline, CDR1 is GTSNPN, CDR2 SVGIG (reference sequence). The CDR3 runs 15 residues. V trimming: 0 bases; J trimming: 4 bases; junction bases outside the gene matches: 5. CDR3 amino acids: CAWSVPRTGGYGYTF. CDR3 DNA sequence: TGTGCCTGGAGTGTACCTCGGACAGGGGGCTATGGCTACACCTTC.

This chain joins TRBV19 and TRBJ1-1; TRBD1 aligns across 8 bases. Germline V gene lookup returns CDR1 LNHDA and CDR2 SQIVND (reference sequence). J was trimmed by 4 bases and V by 3 bases; bases with no gene match: 4. The CDR3 length is 14 residues. CDR3 DNA: TGTGCCAGTAGTATTACAGGGGGTGGCACTGAAGCTTTCTTT. Residues: CASSITGGGTEAFF. Filled out from reference TRBV19 and TRBJ1-1, the complete variable domain reads DGGITQSPKYLFRKEGQNVTLSCEQNLNHDAMYWYRQDPGQGLRLIYYSQIVNDFQKGDIAEGYSVSREKKESFPLTVTSAQKNPTAFYLCASSITGGGTEAFFGQGTRLTVV.

In this sample, this clone turned up a few times. The genes are TRBV5-1 and TRBJ1-1; perhaps TRBD1 as D (5 bases). This CDR3 comprises 14 residues. CDR1 is SGHRS, CDR2 YFSETQ, per germline. The germline V and J ends were trimmed by 2 bases and 2 bases, with 10 bases remaining between them. The CDR3, as DNA: TGCGCCAGCAGCTTTACAGGTCCTAACACTGAAGCTTTCTTT. It yields the protein CASSFTGPNTEAFF.

This clone showed up just once. Within the sample, other DNA sequences also encode this same CDR3. The rearrangement links TRBV27 to TRBJ1-2; weak D call: TRBD1 (6 bases). Per the germline V gene, CDR1 is MNHEY and CDR2 is SMNVEV (reference sequence). The V end lost 5 bases, the J end lost 2 bases, and 15 bases lay between the germline ends. The CDR3 has 15 amino acids. CDR3 amino acids: CASSLRFTGNYGYTF. The CDR3 bases are TGTGCCAGCAGTCTACGTTTTACAGGGAACTATGGCTACACCTTC.

The V call is TRBV7-3, the J call TRBJ2-3; D is uncertain. From germline, CDR1 is SGHTA and CDR2 FQGTGA. The V end was cut by 4 bases, the J end by 5 bases, with 10 bases between. The CDR3 length is 13 residues. In DNA, the CDR3 is TGTGCCAGCAGCTCCAGAATGTTAGATACGCAGTATTTT. This gives the protein CASSSRMLDTQYF.

The chain is built from TRBV27 and TRBJ2-7; D might be TRBD2 (6 bases). In germline, CDR1 is MNHEY, CDR2 SMNVEV (reference sequence). The V end was cut by 0 bases, the J end by 4 bases, with 16 bases between. CDR3 length equals 16 residues. The CDR3 sequence: CASSLSPSAGTYEQYF. The CDR3, as DNA: TGTGCCAGCAGTTTATCCCCCTCGGCAGGGACTTACGAGCAGTACTTC.

The chain carries TRBV10-3 and TRBJ1-5; possibly TRBD1 for D (5 bases). Germline CDR1 and CDR2: ENHRY and SYGVKD. V shed 5 bases and J shed 8 bases, with 13 bases lying between them. This CDR3 comprises 13 residues. The CDR3 region is CAISKTDTEPQHF. For the CDR3, the DNA is TGTGCCATCAGTAAGACGGACACTGAGCCCCAGCATTTT.

A single count supports this clone. This chain joins TRBV9 and TRBJ2-2; 8 bases line up with TRBD1. V lost 4 bases and J lost 7; bases outside the gene matches: 12. This CDR3 spans 16 amino acids. Germline CDR1 SGDLS, CDR2 YYNGEE. The CDR3 sequence is CASSPRTGSVLGELFF. The CDR3 DNA reads as TGTGCCAGCAGCCCCCGGACAGGGTCCGTCCTCGGGGAGCTGTTTTTT.

The chain combines TRBV6-5 with TRBJ2-5; the D is unclear. Trimming left V 5 bases short and J 5 bases short, with 9 bases between. The CDR3 has 12 amino acids. Germline assignment: CDR1 MNHEY and CDR2 SVGAGI. The DNA for the CDR3 is TGTGCCAGCAGTATGGGCCTGGAGACCCAGTACTTC. As protein: CASSMGLETQYF.

The V gene is TRBV11-3, the J gene TRBJ2-7; the match to TRBD1 covers 11 bases. The CDR3 consists of 15 residues. Germline assignment: CDR1 SGHNT and CDR2 YENEEA. With V trimmed by 6 bases and J by 3 bases, 7 bases remained unmatched. CDR3 sequence: CASRPTGTGGYEQYF. The CDR3 DNA follows: TGTGCCAGCAGACCCACCGGGACAGGGGGCTACGAGCAGTACTTC. The variable domain in full, completed from reference TRBV11-3 and TRBJ2-7, reads EAGVVQSPRYKIIEKKQPVAFWCNPISGHNTLYWYLQNLGQGPELLIRYENEEAVDDSQLPKDRFSAERLKGVDSTLKIQPAELGDSAVYLCASRPTGTGGYEQYFGPGTRLTVT.

The J gene is TRBJ2-7, the V gene TRBV7-2; D possibly corresponds to TRBD1 (7 bases). The CDR3 extends over 16 amino acids. V gave up 5 bases and J gave up 3 bases, with 20 bases separating them. The germline V gene has CDR1 SGHTA and CDR2 FQGNSA. The CDR3 is CASSQGDLVLNYEQYF. The CDR3 DNA reads as TGTGCCAGCAGCCAGGGGGACTTGGTCTTGAACTACGAGCAGTACTTC.

V and J are TRBV6-2 or TRBV6-3 and TRBJ2-5; TRBD1 might be the D (5 bases). The CDR3 length is 14 residues. Trimming stripped 4 bases from V and 0 bases from J, with 9 bases between. In germline, CDR1 is MNHEY, CDR2 SVGEGT. CDR3 bases: TGTGCCAGCAGTTCCAGGGCCTACCAAGAGACCCAGTACTTC. This translates into CASSSRAYQETQYF.

The V gene is TRBV4-1, the J gene TRBJ1-1, with D tentatively TRBD1 (6 bases). V lost 5 bases and J lost 4, with 20 bases in between. The length of the CDR3 is 16 residues. Germline CDR1 MGHRA, CDR2 YSYEKL. For the CDR3, the DNA is TGCGCCAGCAGCAAAGGCCCCGACACAGGGTTCACTGAAGCTTTCTTT. This translates into CASSKGPDTGFTEAFF.

The V gene is TRBV21-1, the J gene TRBJ2-7; TRBD2, as called in the table, went unchecked against the DNA. TRBV21-1 is given as a pseudogene. CDR3 length: 15 residues. For the CDR3, the DNA is TGTGCCAGCAGCGGCGGGGAGGGAAAACCCTACGAGCAGTACTTC. Translating it yields CASSGGEGKPYEQYF.

This clone was observed a single time. The rearrangement uses TRBV5-4 and TRBJ2-1; 8 bases align to TRBD2. The V gene end was trimmed by 3 bases and the J gene end by 4 bases; junction bases not matched to a gene: 9. Germline V gene data show CDR1 as SGHNT and CDR2 as YYREEE (reference sequence). The CDR3 totals 16 residues. CDR3 residues: CASSSPPAGGYNEQFF. Written as DNA, the CDR3 is TGTGCCAGCAGCTCCCCCCCCGCGGGAGGATACAATGAGCAGTTCTTC.

The rearrangement links TRBV28 to TRBJ1-5; TRBD1 is a possible D gene (5 bases). V shed 2 bases and J shed 4 bases, with 15 bases lying between them. This CDR3 is built from 16 residues. Germline V gene data show CDR1 as MDHEN and CDR2 as SYDVKM. DNA of the CDR3: TGTGCCAGCAGTTTAAGTGGGGCCCCACCAAATCAGCCCCAGCATTTT. Amino acid sequence: CASSLSGAPPNQPQHF.

This chain uses TRBV2 with TRBJ1-3; a weak D match, TRBD1 (6 bases). The CDR3 contains 14 residues. V lost 7 bases to trimming and J lost 4 bases, with 14 bases between them. The germline V gene encodes CDR1 SNHLY and CDR2 FYNNEI. CDR3 DNA: TGTGCCAGCAAAATTACAGGGCAAGGAAACACCATATATTTT. It encodes CASKITGQGNTIYF.

This chain connects TRBV21-1 to TRBJ1-2; the table's D call TRBD1 went unverified against the DNA. TRBV21-1 is reported as a pseudogene. The CDR3 has 14 amino acids. The CDR3: CASSKAKDTNGYTF. The CDR3 DNA reads as TGTGCCAGCAGCAAAGCAAAGGACACGAATGGCTACACCTTC.